What follows are 31 T cell receptor beta chains derived from one specimen sequenced in a study of cytomegalovirus exposure and HLA in healthy donors. Only in-frame clones appear in the TCRdb table, and some are missing; sequencing was by immunoSEQ multiplex PCR. This sample has approximately 97,000 clones, with approximately 95% found just once. Material for sequencing was PBMCs. The receptor set was obtained from a woman younger than 45 in good health and CMV-seropositive.

As to this clone: One end of the junction fails to match germline, which may point to a read error. The identical CDR3 is also encoded by other nucleotide sequences in the sample. Here the CDR3 DNA reads TGTGCTAGCAGTTTATATGGCCGGGAGGTTCAGCCCCAGCATTTT. This encodes CASSLYGREVQPQHF. The chain couples TRBV28 to TRBJ1-5; D gene unclear. The CDR3 is 15 amino acids. Per germline, CDR1 MDHEN and CDR2 SYDVKM.

The chain combines TRBV27 with TRBJ2-7, with D maybe TRBD1 (7 bases). The V end lost 2 bases, the J end lost 4 bases, and 12 bases lay between the germline ends. CDR3 length equals 14 residues. The germline gives CDR1 MNHEY, CDR2 SMNVEV (reference sequence). The CDR3 DNA is TGTGCCAGCAGTTTAGCCAGGGGGAGGTACGAGCAGTACTTC. It yields the protein CASSLARGRYEQYF.

As concerns this clone: Germline and junction disagree at one end, which may indicate a read error. This sequence joins TRBV4-2 and TRBJ1-2, with 9 positions matching TRBD1. Germline-derived CDR1 and CDR2 are LGHNA and YNFKEQ. The CDR3 spans 15 residues. The CDR3 is CASSQDRDRVSARAF. CDR3 coding DNA: TGTGCCAGCAGCCAGGACCGGGACAGGGTGTCAGCTAGGGCCTTC.

The chain employs TRBV15 and TRBJ1-1; D unresolved. Trimming removed 4 bases from V and 5 bases from J, with 20 bases in between. The germline gives CDR1 LNHNV, CDR2 YYDKDF (reference sequence). The CDR3 contains 16 residues. CDR3 DNA: TGTGCCACCAGCATATATCGGTTTGTAATTCGGACTGAAGCTTTCTTT. The encoded protein is CATSIYRFVIRTEAFF.

This sequence joins TRBV28 and TRBJ2-7; TRBD2 matches 10 bases. The CDR3 loop spans 13 amino acids. V was pared by 6 bases and J by 5 bases, with 4 bases of the junction left unmatched. From germline, CDR1 is MDHEN and CDR2 SYDVKM. CDR3 bases: TGTGCCAGCAGCCTTAGCGGGAGGCACGAGCAGTACTTC. It encodes CASSLSGRHEQYF.

CDR3 in DNA: TGCAGCGTTGTAGGCAGGGACACCCTGTGGCAGTACTTC. Translated: CSVVGRDTLWQYF. The J gene is TRBJ2-7, the V gene TRBV29-1, with a possible D match to TRBD1 (6 bases). Germline loops: CDR1 SQVTM, CDR2 ANQGSEA. The CDR3 has 13 amino acids. V was pared by 4 bases and J by 9 bases, with 19 bases between.

The sample holds one count of this clone. The V gene is TRBV28, the J gene TRBJ2-1, with 9 bases aligning to TRBD1. Per germline, CDR1 MDHEN and CDR2 SYDVKM. The CDR3 has 16 amino acids. The V and J ends lost 8 bases and 4 bases, in that order; junction bases with no gene match: 12. The CDR3 DNA reads as TGTGCCAGCCCCCCGGCCGACAGGGGGGGGTACAATGAGCAGTTCTTC. It yields the protein CASPPADRGGYNEQFF. Complete variable domain (other parts from reference TRBV28 and TRBJ2-1): DVKVTQSSRYLVKRTGEKVFLECVQDMDHENMFWYRQDPGLGLRLIYFSYDVKMKEKGDIPEGYSVSREKKERFSLILESASTNQTSMYLCASPPADRGGYNEQFFGPGTRLTVL.

The rearrangement joins TRBV7-2 to TRBJ2-3; 9 nucleotides line up with TRBD2. This CDR3 region has 16 residues. The V segment lost 1 base and the J segment 1 base; nucleotides outside the gene matches: 3. CDR1 and CDR2 from the germline V gene are SGHTA and FQGNSA. The CDR3 region has the DNA TGTGCCAGCAGCTTAGTTAGCGGGAGTGGCACAGATACGCAGTATTTT. Translated: CASSLVSGSGTDTQYF.

The rearrangement links TRBV4-3 to TRBJ1-1; 10 nucleotides align to TRBD1. With V trimmed by 1 base and J by 6 bases, 11 bases remained unmatched. From germline, CDR1 is LGHNA and CDR2 YSLEER. This CDR3 is 17 amino acids long. In DNA, the CDR3 is TGCGCCAGCAGCCAAGCTTTCCCGGGACAGGGGATGGCTGAAGCTTTCTTT. Amino acids: CASSQAFPGQGMAEAFF.

The J gene is TRBJ1-1, the V gene TRBV28, with D possibly matching TRBD1 (6 bases). Germline CDR1 is MDHEN and CDR2 is SYDVKM. V was shortened by 2 bases and J by 6 bases, with 28 bases between the two germline ends. The CDR3 loop spans 19 amino acids. CDR3: CASSLLSFQGWGVLSEAFF. The DNA for the CDR3 is TGTGCCAGCAGTTTACTATCGTTCCAGGGGTGGGGCGTGTTGTCTGAAGCTTTCTTT.

This clone was seen more than once but under ten times. J is TRBJ1-1 and V is TRBV6-6; D ambiguous. CDR3 length equals 13 residues. Trimming stripped 5 bases from V and 1 base from J, with 8 bases between. Germline CDR1 is MNHNY and CDR2 is SVGAGI (reference sequence). The CDR3 DNA sequence: TGTGCCAGCAGTGTCCAGGAGAACACTGAAGCTTTCTTT. It codes for CASSVQENTEAFF.

The V gene is TRBV6-5, the J gene TRBJ2-7, with a possible D match to TRBD1 (6 bases). V gave up 6 bases and J gave up 2 bases, with 14 bases separating them. The V gene's germline CDR1 is MNHEY and CDR2 SVGAGI. This CDR3 comprises 14 residues. The CDR3 region is CASRYGQLTYEQYF. The DNA for the CDR3 is TGTGCCAGCAGGTACGGACAGCTTACCTACGAGCAGTACTTC.

This chain links TRBV6-1 with TRBJ1-2, with 7 bases fitting TRBD1. J gave up 4 bases and V 1 base, and 3 bases lay outside the gene matches. Germline V gene sequence: CDR1 MNHNS, CDR2 SASEGT. The CDR3 length is 14 residues. The CDR3 region is CASSEEGTVYGYTF. CDR3 bases: TGTGCCAGCAGTGAAGAAGGGACAGTCTATGGCTACACCTTC.

The chain uses TRBV9 and TRBJ2-1, with 11 bases aligning to TRBD2. Trimming removed 1 base from V and 8 bases from J; junction bases left unmatched: 2. Germline loops: CDR1 SGDLS, CDR2 YYNGEE. The CDR3 is 14 residues long. The chain's CDR3 is CASSVLAGGDEQFF. In nucleotides, the CDR3 is TGTGCCAGCAGCGTATTAGCGGGGGGGGATGAGCAGTTCTTC.

This clone was picked up a small number of times. The chain combines TRBV13 with TRBJ2-1, with a tentative D call TRBD1 (6 bases). V lost 5 bases to trimming and J lost 10 bases, with 27 bases between them. Germline assignment: CDR1 PRHDT and CDR2 FYEKMQ (reference sequence). This CDR3 has 17 amino acids. CDR3 protein: CASSLWSARGSMGEQFF. CDR3 nucleotides: TGTGCCAGCAGCCTCTGGAGTGCGAGGGGGAGTATGGGGGAGCAGTTCTTC.

The chain joins TRBV5-4 to TRBJ1-1; 9 bases are a match to TRBD1. Trimming took 7 bases from V and 2 from J; bases not matched to a gene: 6. Germline V gene lookup returns CDR1 SGHNT and CDR2 YYREEE (reference sequence). This CDR3 is built from 14 residues. This CDR3 reads CASGGQGFNTEAFF. The CDR3 DNA follows: TGTGCCAGCGGCGGACAGGGGTTTAACACTGAAGCTTTCTTT.

This rearrangement joins TRBV28 to TRBJ2-4; D gene unclear. The CDR3 spans 13 residues. Trimming left V 6 bases short and J 0 bases short, with 6 bases between. In germline, CDR1 is MDHEN, CDR2 SYDVKM. The CDR3 DNA reads as TGTGCCAGCAGAGAGGTAGCCAAAAACATTCAGTACTTC. It yields the protein CASREVAKNIQYF.

This clone appeared a single time. The gene calls are TRBV4-2 and TRBJ1-5; no reliable D call. V dropped 4 bases and J dropped 4 bases, with 8 bases sitting between them. Germline V gene sequence: CDR1 LGHNA, CDR2 YNFKEQ. The CDR3 consists of 13 residues. Here the CDR3 DNA reads TGTGCCAGCAGCCTCAGGATTAATCAGCCCCAGCATTTT. It codes for CASSLRINQPQHF.

This clone was seen only a few times. V and J are TRBV10-1 and TRBJ1-1; no clear D gene. V was pared by 4 bases and J by 1 base, with 4 bases between. The CDR3 has 12 residues. Germline-derived CDR1 and CDR2 are WNHNN and SYGVQD (reference sequence). CDR3 nucleotide sequence: TGCGCCAGCAGTGCAGGGAACACTGAAGCTTTCTTT. This codes for CASSAGNTEAFF.

This clone was counted between two and nine times. The CDR3 sequence is CASSVLAGDTGELFF. The CDR3 nucleotides read TGTGCCAGCAGCGTCCTAGCGGGAGACACCGGGGAGCTGTTTTTT. This chain connects TRBV6-5 to TRBJ2-2; 10 nucleotides align to TRBD2. The V and J ends lost 6 bases and 3 bases, in that order; junction bases with no gene match: 4. The CDR3 is made up of 15 amino acids. The germline V gene encodes CDR1 MNHEY and CDR2 SVGAGI.

J is TRBJ2-1 and V is TRBV28; TRBD1 agrees at 9 bases. The germline gives CDR1 MDHEN, CDR2 SYDVKM. This CDR3 is 16 amino acids long. V was clipped by 4 bases and J by 1 base; unmatched bases: 5. The CDR3 here is CASSWLDRGSYNEQFF. DNA for the CDR3: TGTGCCAGCAGTTGGTTGGACAGGGGTTCCTACAATGAGCAGTTCTTC.

This sequence joins TRBV10-3 and TRBJ2-7, with D perhaps matching TRBD1 (6 bases). Germline CDR1 reads ENHRY; CDR2 reads SYGVKD. V lost 4 bases to trimming and J lost 0 bases, with 7 bases between them. The CDR3 covers 13 residues. In DNA, the CDR3 is TGTGCCATCAGTGGGACAGACTCCTACGAGCAGTACTTC. Translated: CAISGTDSYEQYF.

V gene TRBV28 combines with J gene TRBJ1-1; 8 nucleotides align to TRBD1. CDR1 and CDR2 from the germline V gene are MDHEN and SYDVKM. V was clipped by 6 bases and J by 5 bases; unmatched bases: 8. This CDR3 has 14 residues. The CDR3 protein is CASSHRGLRTEAFF. The DNA for the CDR3 is TGTGCCAGCAGCCACAGGGGGTTAAGAACTGAAGCTTTCTTT.

The chain employs TRBV29-1 and TRBJ1-1, with D perhaps matching TRBD1 (6 bases). V was shortened by 3 bases and J by 9 bases, with 14 bases between the two germline ends. The CDR3 contains 12 residues. The germline CDR1 and CDR2 sequences are SQVTM and ANQGSEA. The CDR3 DNA reads as TGCAGCGTTGAGGGACAAGGACGGAAAGCTTTCTTT. Its protein is CSVEGQGRKAFF.

The V and J genes are TRBV9 and TRBJ2-3; 8 bases are a match to TRBD2. The V and J ends lost 0 bases and 2 bases, in that order; junction bases with no gene match: 5. Germline values: CDR1 SGDLS, CDR2 YYNGEE. The CDR3 covers 16 residues. The CDR3 nucleotides read TGTGCCAGCAGCGTAGCTGCGGGGGGAGACACAGATACGCAGTATTTT. Protein: CASSVAAGGDTDTQYF.

The gene calls are TRBV28 and TRBJ2-3; unclear D gene. CDR1 MDHEN and CDR2 SYDVKM come from the germline V gene. V lost 5 bases to trimming and J lost 7 bases, with 13 bases between them. The CDR3 sequence is 13 residues long. CDR3 bases: TGTGCCAGCAGTGACCGGGTTGGTAATACGCAGTATTTT. Translating gives CASSDRVGNTQYF.

The chain joins TRBV9 to TRBJ1-1, with D unresolved. The length of the CDR3 is 14 residues. V was clipped by 0 bases and J by 4 bases, with 10 bases between them. Germline assignment: CDR1 SGDLS and CDR2 YYNGEE. The CDR3 is CASSVGGSGTEAFF. In DNA form, the CDR3 reads TGTGCCAGCAGCGTAGGAGGGAGCGGCACTGAAGCTTTCTTT. The full variable domain, in which reference TRBV9 and TRBJ1-1 provide the parts outside the CDR3, is DSGVTQTPKHLITATGQRVTLRCSPRSGDLSVYWYQQSLDQGLQFLIQYYNGEERAKGNILERFSAQQFPDLHSELNLSSLELGDSALYFCASSVGGSGTEAFFGQGTRLTVV.

This chain uses TRBV7-2 with TRBJ1-2; 8 bases align to TRBD1. Germline-derived CDR1 and CDR2 are SGHTA and FQGNSA. The trim removed 3 bases at V and 8 bases at J, leaving 14 bases unmatched. The CDR3 extends over 16 amino acids. CDR3 residues: CASSFRRQGTHKGYTF. CDR3 DNA: TGTGCCAGCAGCTTCCGACGACAGGGGACACATAAGGGCTACACCTTC.

The chain employs TRBV12-2 and TRBJ1-2; the D call of TRBD1 is as the table states it, not checked on the DNA. TRBV12-2 is shown as a pseudogene. The CDR3 is made up of 17 amino acids. This CDR3 reads CASRPSRTAPCVYGYTF. The CDR3 DNA is TGTGCAAGTCGCCCCAGTAGGACAGCTCCGTGTGTCTATGGCTACACCTTC.

This chain joins TRBV29-1 and TRBJ1-2, with TRBD1 identical over 7 bases. There are 13 residues in the CDR3. J lost 5 bases, V lost 7 bases, and 10 bases had no gene match. Germline assignment: CDR1 SQVTM and CDR2 ANQGSEA. The CDR3, as DNA: TGCAGCGGAATATCACGGGACAGTTATGGCTACACCTTC. Amino acids: CSGISRDSYGYTF.

The chain joins TRBV5-1 to TRBJ2-3, with 11 bases identical to TRBD2. Germline CDR1 is SGHRS and CDR2 is YFSETQ. With V trimmed by 0 bases and J by 4 bases, 10 bases remained unmatched. This CDR3 is 18 amino acids long. In nucleotides, the CDR3 is TGCGCCAGCAGCTTGGGTACTAGCGGGAGAGGGGTAGCAGATACGCAGTATTTT. Translating it yields CASSLGTSGRGVADTQYF. The entire variable domain, with the rest obtained from reference TRBV5-1 and TRBJ2-3, is as follows: KAGVTQTPRYLIKTRGQQVTLSCSPISGHRSVSWYQQTPGQGLQFLFEYFSETQRNKGNFPGRFSGRQFSNSRSEMNVSTLELGDSALYLCASSLGTSGRGVADTQYFGPGTRLTVL.